This entry lists 15 T cell receptor beta chains sequenced from one sample in a study of identical twins. TCRdb fed the 5' RACE reads into MiXCR, producing one record per CDR3 protein. In the table there are some 1,600,000 distinct CDR3 sequences, around 33% of which are singletons. Sequencing was performed on cord blood. The source is a newborn girl in good health.

The chain uses TRBV24-1 and TRBJ2-5; TRBD2 agrees at 12 bases. The V segment lost 4 bases and the J segment 3 bases; nucleotides outside the gene matches: 5. Germline lookup yields CDR1 KGHDR and CDR2 SFDVKD. The CDR3 has 16 residues. The CDR3 DNA follows: TGTGCCACCAGTGACCCGGGACTAGCGGGTAAAGAGACCCAGTACTTC. Amino acid sequence: CATSDPGLAGKETQYF.

V and J are TRBV20-1 and TRBJ1-4, with 9 bases that match TRBD1. The length of the CDR3 is 14 residues. V shed 3 bases and J 4 bases; nucleotides not matched to a gene: 3. CDR1 is DFQATT, CDR2 SNEGSKA, per germline (reference sequence). The CDR3 region is CSARGDRVNEKLFF. The CDR3 DNA reads as TGCAGTGCTAGGGGGGACAGGGTTAATGAAAAACTGTTTTTT.

This clonotype was observed at least ten times. The rearrangement links TRBV3-1 to TRBJ2-7; D unresolved. The V end lost 3 bases, the J end lost 3 bases, and 6 bases lay between the germline ends. There are 12 residues in the CDR3. The germline CDR1 and CDR2 sequences are LGHDT and YNNKEL (reference sequence). The CDR3 protein is CASSHGHYEQYF. The CDR3 nucleotides are TGTGCCAGCAGCCATGGGCACTACGAGCAGTACTTC.

This clonotype was seen a handful of times. V gene TRBV12-3 or TRBV12-4 combines with J gene TRBJ2-1; perhaps D is TRBD1 or TRBD2 (6 bases each). V shed 6 bases and J shed 4 bases, with 28 bases lying between them. The CDR3 has 19 amino acids. The CDR3 spells CASREGLRPGLGGYNEQFF. The CDR3 DNA reads TGTGCCAGCAGGGAAGGGCTTAGACCCGGCTTAGGGGGGTACAATGAGCAGTTCTTC.

This CDR3 reads CASSLLRGSFFNEQFF. CDR3 DNA: TGTGCCAGCAGTTTACTTCGCGGGAGCTTCTTCAATGAGCAGTTCTTC. The chain is built from TRBV27 and TRBJ2-1; 7 bases are a match to TRBD2. Germline V gene data show CDR1 as MNHEY and CDR2 as SMNVEV (reference sequence). With V trimmed by 2 bases and J by 6 bases, 10 bases remained unmatched. The length of the CDR3 is 16 residues.

The J gene is TRBJ1-5, the V gene TRBV7-2, with 9 bases matching TRBD1. Unmatched junction bases numbered 8, after V lost 6 bases and J lost 5 bases. CDR1 is SGHTA and CDR2 is FQGNSA in the germline V gene. The CDR3 contains 15 residues. In DNA form, the CDR3 reads TGTGCCAGCAGTATACGACAGGGGGGGGATCAGCCCCAGCATTTT. Translating it yields CASSIRQGGDQPQHF. Full variable domain (outside the CDR3, taken from reference TRBV7-2 and TRBJ1-5): GAGVSQSPSNKVTEKGKDVELRCDPISGHTALYWYRQSLGQGLEFLIYFQGNSAPDKSGLPSDRFSAERTGGSVSTLTIQRTQQEDSAVYLCASSIRQGGDQPQHFGDGTRLSIL.

This clonotype has only a few counts. The chain links TRBV20-1 to TRBJ2-3; 12 bases align to TRBD2. Germline V gene data show CDR1 as DFQATT and CDR2 as SNEGSKA (reference sequence). This CDR3 is 17 amino acids long. J gave up 6 bases and V 0 bases, and 10 bases lay outside the gene matches. CDR3 bases: TGCAGTGCTAGAGACCTCCTGACTAGCGGGGGAACTGATACGCAGTATTTT. Translation: CSARDLLTSGGTDTQYF.

This clonotype has only a few counts. The chain employs TRBV7-9 and TRBJ1-1; 8 positions match TRBD1. The CDR3 consists of 16 residues. Germline V gives CDR1 SEHNR, CDR2 FQNEAQ (reference sequence). The trim removed 5 bases at V and 7 bases at J, leaving 15 bases unmatched. The CDR3 bases are TGTGCCAGCAGCCACTCCCAGGGGGCGATTAGTCTTGAAGCTTTCTTT. This sequence encodes CASSHSQGAISLEAFF.

The J gene is TRBJ1-2, the V gene TRBV5-6; D may be TRBD1 (6 bases). V was pared by 4 bases and J by 10 bases, with 17 bases between. Germline loops: CDR1 SGHDT, CDR2 YYEEEE. This CDR3 is 13 amino acids long. The CDR3 sequence is CASSLAPGVYYTF. CDR3 DNA sequence: TGTGCCAGCAGCCTGGCCCCAGGGGTCTACTACACCTTC.

This chain links TRBV3-1 with TRBJ2-1; D unresolved. The CDR3 runs to 16 residues. V lost 1 base and J 9 bases, leaving 19 bases between the germline ends. Germline V lookup: CDR1 LGHDT, CDR2 YNNKEL (reference sequence). CDR3 nucleotide sequence: TGTGCCAGCAGCCAAGTACAACTCCGGATCCCTAGTGAGCAGTTCTTC. Its protein is CASSQVQLRIPSEQFF.

The genes are TRBV27 and TRBJ1-1, with TRBD1 matching 9 bases. Looked up from germline, CDR1 is MNHEY and CDR2 is SMNVEV (reference sequence). The V segment lost 5 bases and the J segment 5 bases; nucleotides outside the gene matches: 6. This CDR3 has 14 residues. The CDR3 spells CASSTDRGRTEAFF. The CDR3 DNA reads as TGTGCCAGCAGTACGGACAGGGGAAGGACTGAAGCTTTCTTT.

V and J are TRBV20-1 and TRBJ1-4; 9 bases map to TRBD1. With V trimmed by 6 bases and J by 2 bases, 16 bases remained unmatched. This CDR3 is 18 amino acids long. Germline CDR1 is DFQATT and CDR2 is SNEGSKA (reference sequence). Written as DNA, the CDR3 is TGCAGTGCCATACCTCGGGACAGGGCCTATAGCACTAATGAAAAACTGTTTTTT. Amino acid sequence: CSAIPRDRAYSTNEKLFF.

The sample holds many counts of this clonotype. The V call is TRBV12-3 or TRBV12-4, the J call TRBJ2-5, with 9 bases aligning to TRBD2. The CDR3 length is 15 residues. The V gene end was trimmed by 2 bases and the J gene end by 6 bases; junction bases not matched to a gene: 7. CDR3 coding DNA: TGTGCCAGCAGTTTAAATCTAGCGGGACGGAAGACCCAGTACTTC. The encoded protein is CASSLNLAGRKTQYF.

Comment on this clonotype: A read error is possible here, since a much larger clone lies one base away. The rearrangement joins TRBV25-1 to TRBJ2-4; either TRBD1 or TRBD2 may supply D (6 bases each). The closer fit of TRBJ2-7 to the DNA end suggests the J call may be wrong. Per the germline V gene, CDR1 is MGHDK and CDR2 is SYGVNS. This CDR3 region has 14 residues. The CDR3: CASSEFIGGCEQYF. CDR3 coding DNA: TGTGCCAGCAGTGAGTTTATCGGGGGCTGCGAGCAGTACTTC.

The chain is built from TRBV27 and TRBJ2-1, with 9 bases aligning to TRBD1. CDR3 length: 15 residues. V shed 7 bases and J 3 bases; nucleotides not matched to a gene: 7. CDR1 MNHEY and CDR2 SMNVEV come from the germline V gene (reference sequence). CDR3 in DNA: TGTGCCAGCACCCAGACAGGGGGAGTCTACAATGAGCAGTTCTTC. Its translation: CASTQTGGVYNEQFF.